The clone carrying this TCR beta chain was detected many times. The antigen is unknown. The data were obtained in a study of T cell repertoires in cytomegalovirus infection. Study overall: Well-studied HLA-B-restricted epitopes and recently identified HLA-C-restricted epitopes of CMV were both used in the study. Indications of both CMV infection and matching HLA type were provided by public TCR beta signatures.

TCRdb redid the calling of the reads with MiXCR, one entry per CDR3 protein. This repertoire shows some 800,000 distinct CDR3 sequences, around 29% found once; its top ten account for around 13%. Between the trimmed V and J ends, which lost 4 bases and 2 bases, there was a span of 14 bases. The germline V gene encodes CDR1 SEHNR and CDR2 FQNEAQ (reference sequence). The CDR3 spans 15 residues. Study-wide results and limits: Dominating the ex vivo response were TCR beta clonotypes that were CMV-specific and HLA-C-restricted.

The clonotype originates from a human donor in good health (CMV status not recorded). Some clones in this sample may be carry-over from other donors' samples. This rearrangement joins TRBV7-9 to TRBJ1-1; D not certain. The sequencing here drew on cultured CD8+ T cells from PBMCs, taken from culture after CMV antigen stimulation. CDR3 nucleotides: TGTGCCAGCAGCTCGACCTTAAGAGATAACACTGAAGCTTTCTTT. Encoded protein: CASSSTLRDNTEAFF.